The present T cell receptor (beta chain) was sequenced within a study of identical twins. CDR1 and CDR2 from the germline V gene are SGHRS and YFSETQ. The CDR3 is 16 residues long. V lost 5 bases to trimming and J lost 0 bases; unmatched junction nucleotides: 7. After template switching added a universal primer site, the resulting cDNA carried unique molecular identifiers. A single record per CDR3 protein comes from TCRdb applying MiXCR to the 5' RACE reads. Found here are 1,800,000 or so distinct CDR3 sequences, roughly 35% of them singletons; the top ten hold more than 0.25%. This clonotype was seen more than once but under ten times. Its cognate antigen is unknown. Whole-study results and caveats: Out-of-frame alpha sequences shared by twins were enriched for low generation probability. Modelling approaches yielded underestimates of out-of-frame TCR alpha sharing between monozygotic twins.

Only healthy Caucasians were enrolled as donors. The sample comprised cord blood. The clonotype originates from a newborn girl in good health. The chain links TRBV5-1 to TRBJ2-1; 8 bases match TRBD2. CDR3 loop: CASRPGLEFSYNEQFF. In DNA, the CDR3 is TGCGCCAGCAGACCGGGACTAGAGTTCTCCTACAATGAGCAGTTCTTC. The full variable domain, completed using reference TRBV5-1 and TRBJ2-1, is KAGVTQTPRYLIKTRGQQVTLSCSPISGHRSVSWYQQTPGQGLQFLFEYFSETQRNKGNFPGRFSGRQFSNSRSEMNVSTLELGDSALYLCASRPGLEFSYNEQFFGPGTRLTVL.